This T cell receptor (beta chain) was sequenced for a study of blood T cells in healthy people across ages. A second PCR of 7 to 11 cycles used a sample-barcoded 5' primer and a J-beta primer mix. TCRdb reanalysed the 5' RACE reads using MiXCR and keeps one entry per CDR3 protein. The sample consists of more than 1.4 million distinct CDR3 sequences, around 42% of them appearing once. The CDR3 is made up of 14 amino acids. Per germline, CDR1 MGHRA and CDR2 YSYEKL. What was sequenced was blood. The gene calls are TRBV4-1 and TRBJ2-5; a possible D gene is TRBD2 (6 bases). Matching the DNA end better, TRBJ2-7 makes the J call doubtful. This clonotype was sampled from a woman younger than 35 in good health. CDR3 loop: CASSQGYGGAEQYF. The CDR3 DNA sequence: TGCGCCAGCAGCCAAGGATACGGGGGTGCCGAGCAGTACTTC.